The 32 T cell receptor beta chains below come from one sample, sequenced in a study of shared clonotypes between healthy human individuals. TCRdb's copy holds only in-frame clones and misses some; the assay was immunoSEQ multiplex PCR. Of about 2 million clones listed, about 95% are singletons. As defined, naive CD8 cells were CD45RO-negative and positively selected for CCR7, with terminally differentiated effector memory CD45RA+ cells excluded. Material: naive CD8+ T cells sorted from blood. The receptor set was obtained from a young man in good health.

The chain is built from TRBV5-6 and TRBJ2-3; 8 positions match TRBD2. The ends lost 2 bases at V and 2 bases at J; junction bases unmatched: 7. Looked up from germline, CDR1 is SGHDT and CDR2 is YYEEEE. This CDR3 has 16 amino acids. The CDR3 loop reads CASSFGTSGYTDTQYF. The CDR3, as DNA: TGTGCCAGCAGCTTCGGCACTAGCGGATACACAGATACGCAGTATTTT. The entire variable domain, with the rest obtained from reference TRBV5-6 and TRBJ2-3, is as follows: DAGVTQSPTHLIKTRGQQVTLRCSPKSGHDTVSWYQQALGQGPQFIFQYYEEEERQRGNFPDRFSGHQFPNYSSELNVNALLLGDSALYLCASSFGTSGYTDTQYFGPGTRLTVL.

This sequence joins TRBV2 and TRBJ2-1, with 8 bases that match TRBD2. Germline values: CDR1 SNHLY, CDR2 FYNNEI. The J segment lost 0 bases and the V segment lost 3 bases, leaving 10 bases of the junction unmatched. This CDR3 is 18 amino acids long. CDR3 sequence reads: CASSDIVERGSSYNEQFF. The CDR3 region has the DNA TGTGCCAGCAGTGATATCGTAGAGCGGGGGAGCTCCTACAATGAGCAGTTCTTC.

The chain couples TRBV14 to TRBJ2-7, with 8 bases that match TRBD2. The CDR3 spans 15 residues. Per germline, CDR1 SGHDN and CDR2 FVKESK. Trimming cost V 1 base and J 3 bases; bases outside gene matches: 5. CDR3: CASSQGTSIYYEQYF. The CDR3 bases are TGTGCCAGCAGCCAAGGGACTAGCATTTACTACGAGCAGTACTTC.

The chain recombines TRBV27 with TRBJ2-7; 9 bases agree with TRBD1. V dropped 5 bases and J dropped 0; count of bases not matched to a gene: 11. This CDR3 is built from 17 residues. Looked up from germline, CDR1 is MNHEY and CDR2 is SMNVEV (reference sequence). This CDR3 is CASSALTGTGSSYEQYF. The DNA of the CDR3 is TGTGCCAGCAGTGCCTTAACCGGGACAGGGTCCTCCTACGAGCAGTACTTC.

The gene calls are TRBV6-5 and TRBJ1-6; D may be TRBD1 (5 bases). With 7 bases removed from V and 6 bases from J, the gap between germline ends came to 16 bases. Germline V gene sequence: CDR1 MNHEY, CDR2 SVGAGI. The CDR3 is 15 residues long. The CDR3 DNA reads TGTGCCAGCAAGACGGGCGGGGGACTTAATTCACCCCTCCACTTT. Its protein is CASKTGGGLNSPLHF.

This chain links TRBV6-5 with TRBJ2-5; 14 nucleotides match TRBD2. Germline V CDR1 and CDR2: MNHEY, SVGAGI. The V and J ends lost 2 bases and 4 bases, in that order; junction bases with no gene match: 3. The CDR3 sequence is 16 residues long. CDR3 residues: CASSYAGLAGVETQYF. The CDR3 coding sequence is TGTGCCAGCAGTTACGCGGGACTAGCGGGAGTAGAGACCCAGTACTTC.

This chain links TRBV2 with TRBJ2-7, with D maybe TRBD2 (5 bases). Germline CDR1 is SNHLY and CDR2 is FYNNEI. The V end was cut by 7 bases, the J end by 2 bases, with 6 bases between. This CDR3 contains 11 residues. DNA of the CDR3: TGTGCCAGCATGGAGGCCTACGAGCAGTACTTC. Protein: CASMEAYEQYF.

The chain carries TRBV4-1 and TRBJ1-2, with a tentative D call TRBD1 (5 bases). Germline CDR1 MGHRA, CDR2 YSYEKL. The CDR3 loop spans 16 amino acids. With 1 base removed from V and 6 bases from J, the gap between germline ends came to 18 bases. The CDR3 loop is CASSQVWGGAADGYTF. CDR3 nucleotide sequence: TGCGCCAGCAGCCAAGTGTGGGGTGGGGCTGCGGATGGCTACACCTTC.

Here the CDR3 reads CASSHAGLAGPYEQYF. In nucleotides, the CDR3 is TGCGCCAGCAGCCATGCCGGACTAGCGGGACCCTACGAGCAGTACTTC. V and J are TRBV4-1 and TRBJ2-7, with 12 bases lining up with TRBD2. In germline, CDR1 is MGHRA, CDR2 YSYEKL. Trimming took 3 bases from V and 2 from J; bases not matched to a gene: 5. CDR3 length: 16 residues.

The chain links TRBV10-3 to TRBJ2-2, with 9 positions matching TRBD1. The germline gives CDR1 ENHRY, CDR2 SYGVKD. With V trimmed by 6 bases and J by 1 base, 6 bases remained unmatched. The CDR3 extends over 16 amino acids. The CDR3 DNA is TGTGCCATCAGCCCCTCGGGACAGGGGAACACCGGGGAGCTGTTTTTT. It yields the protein CAISPSGQGNTGELFF.

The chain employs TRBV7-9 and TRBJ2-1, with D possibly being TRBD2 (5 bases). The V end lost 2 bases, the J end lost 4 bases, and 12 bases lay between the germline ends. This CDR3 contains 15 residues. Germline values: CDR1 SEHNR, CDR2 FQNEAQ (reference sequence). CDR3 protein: CASSLNHPGYNEQFF. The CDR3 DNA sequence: TGTGCCAGCAGCTTAAACCATCCGGGGTACAATGAGCAGTTCTTC.

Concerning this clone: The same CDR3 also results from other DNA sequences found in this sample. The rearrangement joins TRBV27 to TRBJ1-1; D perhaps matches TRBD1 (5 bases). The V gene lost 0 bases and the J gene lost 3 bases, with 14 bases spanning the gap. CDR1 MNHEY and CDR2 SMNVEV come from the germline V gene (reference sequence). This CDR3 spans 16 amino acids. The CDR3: CASSLSGGAGDTEAFF. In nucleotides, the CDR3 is TGTGCCAGCAGTTTATCCGGTGGGGCGGGGGACACTGAAGCTTTCTTT.

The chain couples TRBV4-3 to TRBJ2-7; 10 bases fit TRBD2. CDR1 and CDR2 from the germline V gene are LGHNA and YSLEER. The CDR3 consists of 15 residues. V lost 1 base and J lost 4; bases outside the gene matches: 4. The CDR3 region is CASSQVLAGAYEQYF. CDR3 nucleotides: TGCGCCAGCAGCCAAGTGCTAGCGGGAGCGTACGAGCAGTACTTC.

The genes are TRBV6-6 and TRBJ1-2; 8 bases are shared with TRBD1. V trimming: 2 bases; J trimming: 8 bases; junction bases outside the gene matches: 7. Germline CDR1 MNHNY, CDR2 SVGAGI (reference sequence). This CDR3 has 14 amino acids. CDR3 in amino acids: CASSYGTGTEGYTF. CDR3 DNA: TGTGCCAGCAGTTACGGGACAGGAACGGAAGGCTACACCTTC.

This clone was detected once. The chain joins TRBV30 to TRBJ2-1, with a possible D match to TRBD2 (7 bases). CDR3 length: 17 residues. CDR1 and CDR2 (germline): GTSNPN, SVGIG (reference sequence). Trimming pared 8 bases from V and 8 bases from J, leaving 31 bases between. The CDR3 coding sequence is TGTGCCCCTTGGGACGAGTTAGGGGGAGGGCCTTTCGATGAGCAGTTCTTC. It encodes CAPWDELGGGPFDEQFF. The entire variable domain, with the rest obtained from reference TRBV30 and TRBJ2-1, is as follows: SQTIHQWPATLVQPVGSPLSLECTVEGTSNPNLYWYRQAAGRGLQLLFYSVGIGQISSEVPQNLSASRPQDRQFILSSKKLLLSDSGFYLCAPWDELGGGPFDEQFFGPGTRLTVL.

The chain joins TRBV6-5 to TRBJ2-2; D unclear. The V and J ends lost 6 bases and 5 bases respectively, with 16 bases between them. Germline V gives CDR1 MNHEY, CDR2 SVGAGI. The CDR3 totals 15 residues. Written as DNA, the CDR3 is TGTGCCAGCAGAGGGCGGCAGGCGGAAACCGGGGAGCTGTTTTTT. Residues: CASRGRQAETGELFF.

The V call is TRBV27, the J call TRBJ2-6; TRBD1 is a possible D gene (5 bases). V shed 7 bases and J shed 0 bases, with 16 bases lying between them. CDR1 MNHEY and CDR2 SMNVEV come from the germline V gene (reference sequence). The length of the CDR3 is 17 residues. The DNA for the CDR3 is TGTGCCAGCACCCCAGGGTGGTGGACCTCTGGGGCCAACGTCCTGACTTTC. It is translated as CASTPGWWTSGANVLTF.

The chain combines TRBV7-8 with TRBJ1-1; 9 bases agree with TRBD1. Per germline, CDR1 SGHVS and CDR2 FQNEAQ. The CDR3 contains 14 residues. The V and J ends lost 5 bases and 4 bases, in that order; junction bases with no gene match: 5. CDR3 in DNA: TGTGCCAGCAGCATGGACAGGGGTGGCACTGAAGCTTTCTTT. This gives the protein CASSMDRGGTEAFF.

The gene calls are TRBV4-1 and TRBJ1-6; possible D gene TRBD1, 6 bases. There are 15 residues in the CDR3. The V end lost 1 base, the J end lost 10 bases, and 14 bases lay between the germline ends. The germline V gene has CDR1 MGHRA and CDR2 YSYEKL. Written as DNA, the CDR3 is TGCGCCAGCAGCCAAGGTCGGGGGCTGGGGTCACCCCTCCACTTT. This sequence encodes CASSQGRGLGSPLHF.

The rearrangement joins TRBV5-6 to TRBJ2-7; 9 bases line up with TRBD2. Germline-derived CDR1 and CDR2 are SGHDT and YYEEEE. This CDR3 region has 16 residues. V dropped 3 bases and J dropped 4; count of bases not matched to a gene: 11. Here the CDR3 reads CASSSVGAGGRYEQYF. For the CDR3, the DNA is TGTGCCAGCAGCTCTGTGGGAGCGGGAGGTAGATACGAGCAGTACTTC.

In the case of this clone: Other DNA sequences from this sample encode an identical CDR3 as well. CDR3 sequence reads: CASSPGTGNYEQYF. CDR3 DNA sequence: TGTGCCAGCAGCCCCGGGACAGGGAACTACGAGCAGTACTTC. The chain uses TRBV6-5 and TRBJ2-7; 9 bases fit TRBD1. Trimming cost V 6 bases and J 3 bases; bases outside gene matches: 6. CDR3 length: 14 amino acids. Germline CDR1 MNHEY, CDR2 SVGAGI.

This CDR3 is CASSSSGGIYEQYF. In nucleotides, the CDR3 is TGTGCCAGCAGTTCAAGCGGGGGTATCTACGAGCAGTACTTC. The chain carries TRBV28 and TRBJ2-7; 8 bases are a match to TRBD2. The CDR3 is made up of 14 amino acids. Germline loops: CDR1 MDHEN, CDR2 SYDVKM. V dropped 4 bases and J dropped 3; count of bases not matched to a gene: 5. Complete variable domain (other parts from reference TRBV28 and TRBJ2-7): DVKVTQSSRYLVKRTGEKVFLECVQDMDHENMFWYRQDPGLGLRLIYFSYDVKMKEKGDIPEGYSVSREKKERFSLILESASTNQTSMYLCASSSSGGIYEQYFGPGTRLTVT.

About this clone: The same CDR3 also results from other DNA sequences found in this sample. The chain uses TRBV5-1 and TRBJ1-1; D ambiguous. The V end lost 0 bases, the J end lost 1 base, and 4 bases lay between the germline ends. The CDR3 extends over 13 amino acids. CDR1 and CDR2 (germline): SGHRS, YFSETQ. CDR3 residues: CASSLDANTEAFF. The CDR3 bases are TGCGCCAGCAGCTTGGACGCGAACACTGAAGCTTTCTTT.

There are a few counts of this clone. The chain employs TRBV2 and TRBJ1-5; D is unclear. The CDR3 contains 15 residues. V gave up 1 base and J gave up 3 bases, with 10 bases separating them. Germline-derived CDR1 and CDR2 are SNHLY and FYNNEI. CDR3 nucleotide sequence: TGTGCCAGCAGTGAAGGTCGGGCGGACAATCAGCCCCAGCATTTT. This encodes CASSEGRADNQPQHF.

The CDR3 loop is CASRPTWVYEQYF. In nucleotides, the CDR3 is TGTGCCAGCAGACCGACCTGGGTTTACGAGCAGTACTTC. The V and J genes are TRBV6-5 and TRBJ2-7, with D hard to call. Germline lookup yields CDR1 MNHEY and CDR2 SVGAGI. CDR3 length equals 13 residues. V shed 6 bases and J shed 4 bases, with 13 bases lying between them.

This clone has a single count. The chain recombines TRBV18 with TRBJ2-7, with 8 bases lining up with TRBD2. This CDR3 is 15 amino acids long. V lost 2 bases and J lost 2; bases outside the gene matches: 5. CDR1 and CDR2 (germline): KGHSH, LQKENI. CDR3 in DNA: TGTGCCAGCTCACCAACGACTAGCGAGACCTACGAGCAGTACTTC. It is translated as CASSPTTSETYEQYF.

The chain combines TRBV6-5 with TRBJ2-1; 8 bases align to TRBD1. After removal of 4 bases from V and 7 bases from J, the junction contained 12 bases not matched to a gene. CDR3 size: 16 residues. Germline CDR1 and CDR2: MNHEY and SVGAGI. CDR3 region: CASSFPTDRGQNEQFF. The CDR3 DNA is TGTGCCAGCAGTTTCCCGACTGACAGGGGCCAAAATGAGCAGTTCTTC.

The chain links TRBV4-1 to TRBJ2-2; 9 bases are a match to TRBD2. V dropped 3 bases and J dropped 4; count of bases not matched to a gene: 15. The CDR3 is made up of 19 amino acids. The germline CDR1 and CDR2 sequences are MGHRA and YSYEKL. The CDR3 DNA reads TGCGCCAGCAGCCACCCCTCCTCCGGGCGGGGGGGCCCCACCGGGGAGCTGTTTTTT. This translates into CASSHPSSGRGGPTGELFF.

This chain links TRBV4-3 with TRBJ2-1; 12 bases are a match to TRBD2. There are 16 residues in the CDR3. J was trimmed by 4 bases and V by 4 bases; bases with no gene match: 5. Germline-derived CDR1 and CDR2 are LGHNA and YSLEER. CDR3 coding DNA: TGCGCCAGCAGCCTCCTAGCGGGAGGGCCTTACAATGAGCAGTTCTTC. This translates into CASSLLAGGPYNEQFF.

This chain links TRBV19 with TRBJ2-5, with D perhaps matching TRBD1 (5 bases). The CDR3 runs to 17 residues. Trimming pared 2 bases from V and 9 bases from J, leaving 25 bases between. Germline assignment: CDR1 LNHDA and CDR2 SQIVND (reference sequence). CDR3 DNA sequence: TGTGCCAGTAGTATAACGGGTGTGGGGCAGGGAAGATTGGCCCAGTACTTC. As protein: CASSITGVGQGRLAQYF. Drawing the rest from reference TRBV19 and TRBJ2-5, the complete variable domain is DGGITQSPKYLFRKEGQNVTLSCEQNLNHDAMYWYRQDPGQGLRLIYYSQIVNDFQKGDIAEGYSVSREKKESFPLTVTSAQKNPTAFYLCASSITGVGQGRLAQYFGPGTRLLVL.

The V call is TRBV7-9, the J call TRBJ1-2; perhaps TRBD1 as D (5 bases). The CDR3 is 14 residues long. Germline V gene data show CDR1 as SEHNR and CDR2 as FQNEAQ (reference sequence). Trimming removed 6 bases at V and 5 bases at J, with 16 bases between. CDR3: CASSYGAPGYGYTF. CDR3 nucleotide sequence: TGTGCCAGCAGTTACGGGGCGCCGGGGTATGGCTACACCTTC.

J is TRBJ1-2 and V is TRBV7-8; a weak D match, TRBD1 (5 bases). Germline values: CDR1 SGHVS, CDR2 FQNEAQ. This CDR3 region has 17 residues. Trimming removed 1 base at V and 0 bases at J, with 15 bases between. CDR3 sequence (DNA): TGTGCCAGCAGCTTAGTCGTGGACACTTCCCCTAACTATGGCTACACCTTC. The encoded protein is CASSLVVDTSPNYGYTF.